Shown below are 27 T cell receptor beta chains from a single sample sequenced in a study of T cell changes during pregnancy in multiple sclerosis. Assay used: immunoSEQ multiplex PCR; TCRdb lists only in-frame clones, some missing. In the table there are about 45,000 clones, about nine tenths of which are singletons. This specimen was CD4+ T cells from peripheral blood mononuclear cells, taken in the third trimester of pregnancy. The receptors originated from a female donor with multiple sclerosis, enrolled in a pregnancy study.

The gene calls are TRBV6-5 and TRBJ1-2; tentatively, D is TRBD1 (6 bases). Germline CDR1 MNHEY, CDR2 SVGAGI. Deletions cut 6 bases from V and 0 bases from J, with 14 bases between. This CDR3 comprises 15 residues. CDR3 sequence: CASSFTGNANYGYTF. For the CDR3, the DNA is TGTGCCAGCAGCTTCACAGGGAACGCTAACTATGGCTACACCTTC.

The J gene is TRBJ2-2, the V gene TRBV7-9; D is perhaps TRBD2 (6 bases). This CDR3 is 16 amino acids long. Germline V gene lookup returns CDR1 SEHNR and CDR2 FQNEAQ (reference sequence). The V end lost 1 base, the J end lost 2 bases, and 11 bases lay between the germline ends. The CDR3 sequence: CASSLGGGTNTGELFF. The CDR3 bases are TGTGCCAGCAGCTTAGGAGGCGGGACCAACACCGGGGAGCTGTTTTTT.

The rearrangement links TRBV27 to TRBJ1-1; maybe TRBD1 (5 bases). This CDR3 is built from 14 residues. Trimming removed 0 bases at V and 6 bases at J, with 11 bases between. The germline CDR1 and CDR2 sequences are MNHEY and SMNVEV (reference sequence). The CDR3 DNA sequence: TGTGCCAGCAGTTTATCCAGGGTGCGCTCTGAAGCTTTCTTT. It is translated as CASSLSRVRSEAFF.

The rearrangement uses TRBV7-9 and TRBJ2-7, with D possibly being TRBD2 (6 bases). Trimming stripped 2 bases from V and 0 bases from J, with 17 bases between. Looked up from germline, CDR1 is SEHNR and CDR2 is FQNEAQ (reference sequence). The CDR3 runs 17 residues. CDR3 amino acids: CASSLPPFGGISYEQYF. CDR3 coding DNA: TGTGCCAGCAGCTTACCTCCCTTCGGGGGAATCTCCTACGAGCAGTACTTC. Combining the CDR3 with reference TRBV7-9 and TRBJ2-7 gives the whole variable domain DTGVSQNPRHKITKRGQNVTFRCDPISEHNRLYWYRQTLGQGPEFLTYFQNEAQLEKSRLLSDRFSAERPKGSFSTLEIQRTEQGDSAMYLCASSLPPFGGISYEQYFGPGTRLTVT.

The chain is built from TRBV5-4 and TRBJ2-3; 13 bases match TRBD2. The CDR3 is made up of 15 amino acids. The V gene end was trimmed by 4 bases and the J gene end by 5 bases; junction bases not matched to a gene: 4. Germline CDR1 is SGHNT and CDR2 is YYREEE (reference sequence). The DNA of the CDR3 is TGTGCCAGCAGCGCGGGACTAGCGGGAAAAGATACGCAGTATTTT. Its translation: CASSAGLAGKDTQYF.

The chain joins TRBV18 to TRBJ1-1; TRBD1 matches at 9 bases. J lost 8 bases, V lost 3 bases, and 7 bases had no gene match. The V gene's germline CDR1 is KGHSH and CDR2 LQKENI. The CDR3 covers 14 residues. CDR3 nucleotide sequence: TGTGCCAGCTCACCTCCCCCCGGGACAGGGGAAGCTTTCTTT. Protein sequence: CASSPPPGTGEAFF.

Notes on this clone: One end of the junction fails to match germline, which may point to a read error. The gene calls are TRBV10-3 and TRBJ1-1; 10 bases map to TRBD1. CDR3 size: 14 residues. Germline V gene data show CDR1 as ENHRY and CDR2 as SYGVKD. The CDR3 sequence is CAISRQGANAEAFF. The CDR3 nucleotides are TGTGCCATCAGCCGACAGGGGGCGAACGCTGAAGCTTTCTTT.

Here the CDR3 reads CASSPLAANTGELFF. CDR3 in DNA: TGTGCCAGCAGCCCCCTAGCGGCCAACACCGGGGAGCTGTTTTTT. The V and J genes are TRBV5-8 and TRBJ2-2; TRBD2 matches 7 bases. The V gene end was trimmed by 4 bases and the J gene end by 2 bases; junction bases not matched to a gene: 5. The CDR3 totals 15 residues. Germline CDR1 is SGHTS and CDR2 is YDEGEE.

V is TRBV6-6 and J is TRBJ1-2; 9 bases fit TRBD1. The V segment lost 2 bases and the J segment 7 bases; nucleotides outside the gene matches: 11. The length of the CDR3 is 16 residues. Germline V gives CDR1 MNHNY, CDR2 SVGAGI (reference sequence). The CDR3 DNA sequence: TGTGCCAGCAGTTACCTAAGCTGGGACAGGGAAGGTGGCTACACCTTC. It codes for CASSYLSWDREGGYTF.

V usage is TRBV7-2 and J usage is TRBJ2-5; 7 nucleotides line up with TRBD1. This CDR3 spans 14 amino acids. Germline V gives CDR1 SGHTA, CDR2 FQGNSA. The V segment lost 5 bases and the J segment 2 bases; nucleotides outside the gene matches: 5. In nucleotides, the CDR3 is TGTGCCAGCAGCCCCGGGACAGCTCAAGAGACCCAGTACTTC. It yields the protein CASSPGTAQETQYF.

V usage is TRBV6-1 and J usage is TRBJ2-7; D perhaps matches TRBD2 (6 bases). Germline assignment: CDR1 MNHNS and CDR2 SASEGT. The CDR3 length is 15 residues. The germline V and J ends were trimmed by 4 bases and 7 bases, with 20 bases remaining between them. CDR3 protein: CASSGWGTGIREQYF. The DNA for the CDR3 is TGTGCCAGCAGTGGCTGGGGGACTGGCATTAGGGAGCAGTACTTC.

V and J are TRBV5-4 and TRBJ2-1; 7 bases map to TRBD1. The CDR3 consists of 13 residues. V gave up 2 bases and J gave up 6 bases; unmatched junction bases: 2. From germline, CDR1 is SGHNT and CDR2 YYREEE (reference sequence). CDR3 DNA sequence: TGTGCCAGCAGCTTAGACAGGGCCAATGAGCAGTTCTTC. It is translated as CASSLDRANEQFF.

The rearrangement joins TRBV6-5 to TRBJ1-4; D gene uncertain. The CDR3 is 13 residues long. Trimming pared 4 bases from V and 10 bases from J, leaving 13 bases between. Per the germline V gene, CDR1 is MNHEY and CDR2 is SVGAGI. The CDR3 coding sequence is TGTGCCAGCAGTTCGAATCCGGGTGCAAAACTGTTTTTT. Encoded protein: CASSSNPGAKLFF.

The chain carries TRBV11-3 and TRBJ2-3; D remains ambiguous. Germline V lookup: CDR1 SGHNT, CDR2 YENEEA. The CDR3 runs to 15 residues. Trimming left V 5 bases short and J 6 bases short, with 18 bases between. CDR3 amino acids: CASSLSVGSADTQYF. The CDR3 DNA is TGTGCCAGCAGCCTCAGCGTCGGCTCAGCGGATACGCAGTATTTT.

This clone is a singleton in its sample. The chain has TRBV28 and TRBJ1-2; D might be TRBD1 (6 bases). The germline V and J ends were trimmed by 6 bases and 2 bases, with 13 bases remaining between them. The CDR3 covers 14 residues. Germline V lookup: CDR1 MDHEN, CDR2 SYDVKM. The CDR3 DNA sequence: TGTGCCAGCAGACAGGGATCCTTCAACTATGGCTACACCTTC. This translates into CASRQGSFNYGYTF.

This clone was counted once. The chain carries TRBV10-1 and TRBJ2-2, with 7 bases that match TRBD1. Per the germline V gene, CDR1 is WNHNN and CDR2 is SYGVQD (reference sequence). CDR3 size: 12 residues. The ends lost 3 bases at V and 12 bases at J; junction bases unmatched: 4. CDR3 DNA: TGCGCCAGCAGTGAAGGGGGCCAGCAGCTGTTTTTT. Translation: CASSEGGQQLFF.

The chain has TRBV7-2 and TRBJ2-1, with TRBD1 as a possible D gene (5 bases). Germline-derived CDR1 and CDR2 are SGHTA and FQGNSA. The CDR3 consists of 16 residues. Trimming took 2 bases from V and 4 from J, leaving 15 bases between them. For the CDR3, the DNA is TGTGCCAGCAGCTTAAAAGGAGCGACAGTTTACAATGAGCAGTTCTTC. Amino acid sequence: CASSLKGATVYNEQFF.

V usage is TRBV13 and J usage is TRBJ2-1; 11 bases are a match to TRBD2. Germline V gene data show CDR1 as PRHDT and CDR2 as FYEKMQ (reference sequence). Trimming at V came to 5 bases and at J to 3 bases, leaving 9 bases not matched to a gene. The CDR3 has 17 residues. CDR3 nucleotides: TGTGCCAGCAGCCGTGGATTAGCGGGAGGGAACTACAATGAGCAGTTCTTC. Translation gives CASSRGLAGGNYNEQFF.

This clone was counted between two and nine times. The genes are TRBV19 and TRBJ1-1, with a weak D call TRBD1 (6 bases). V dropped 5 bases and J dropped 3 bases, with 13 bases sitting between them. Germline CDR1 and CDR2: LNHDA and SQIVND (reference sequence). The CDR3 loop spans 14 amino acids. The CDR3 here is CASSRRQEYTEAFF. For the CDR3, the DNA is TGTGCCAGTAGTCGTAGACAGGAGTACACTGAAGCTTTCTTT.

The chain uses TRBV25-1 and TRBJ2-6; D may be TRBD1 (6 bases). There are 16 residues in the CDR3. The germline V gene encodes CDR1 MGHDK and CDR2 SYGVNS. The ends were cut back, 6 bases at V and 0 bases at J, with 12 bases in the middle. This CDR3 is CASSDRQDSGANVLTF. CDR3 nucleotides: TGTGCCAGCAGCGACCGACAGGACTCTGGGGCCAACGTCCTGACTTTC.

The chain carries TRBV19 and TRBJ2-1, with 9 bases aligning to TRBD1. In germline, CDR1 is LNHDA, CDR2 SQIVND (reference sequence). The CDR3 has 14 amino acids. Trimming at V came to 9 bases and at J to 3 bases, leaving 6 bases not matched to a gene. The CDR3 protein is CASSDRGFYNEQFF. The DNA of the CDR3 is TGTGCCAGCTCCGACAGGGGGTTCTACAATGAGCAGTTCTTC.

To note about this clone: This sample also contains other DNA sequences that code for the same CDR3. The V and J genes are TRBV15 and TRBJ2-1; 11 bases fit TRBD2. Germline trimming cut 1 base from V and 0 bases from J; bases unmatched to any gene: 2. There are 17 residues in the CDR3. Germline V lookup: CDR1 LNHNV, CDR2 YYDKDF (reference sequence). DNA for the CDR3: TGTGCCACCAGCAGAGGCACTAGCGGGAGCTCCTACAATGAGCAGTTCTTC. Protein sequence: CATSRGTSGSSYNEQFF.

This clone was counted a single time. The chain is built from TRBV28 and TRBJ2-6, with TRBD1 matching 7 bases. The CDR3 is 18 residues long. J gave up 1 base and V 6 bases, and 12 bases lay outside the gene matches. The germline CDR1 and CDR2 sequences are MDHEN and SYDVKM. CDR3 nucleotide sequence: TGTGCCAGCAGGGGACCCGGACAGGCGAAATCTGGGGCCAACGTCCTGACTTTC. Translation: CASRGPGQAKSGANVLTF.

The chain carries TRBV19 and TRBJ2-2; 7 positions match TRBD1. The junction had 8 bases not matched to a gene; V was cut back by 9 bases and J by 7 bases. The CDR3 has 13 amino acids. The germline V gene encodes CDR1 LNHDA and CDR2 SQIVND (reference sequence). The CDR3 DNA follows: TGTGCCAGCCGACAGGGTCGGGTCGGGGAGCTGTTTTTT. Its protein is CASRQGRVGELFF.

This clone was detected once. The CDR3 nucleotides read TGTGCCAGCAGCTTACTAGCGGGAGCTACGAACACCGGGGAGCTGTTTTTT. Protein product: CASSLLAGATNTGELFF. The chain links TRBV6-4 to TRBJ2-2; 11 nucleotides agree with TRBD2. The trim removed 6 bases at V and 0 bases at J, leaving 6 bases unmatched. The CDR3 totals 17 residues. Germline CDR1 and CDR2: MRHNA and SNTAGT.

The rearrangement uses TRBV29-1 and TRBJ1-4; TRBD1 is a possible D gene (6 bases). Trimming pared 0 bases from V and 14 bases from J, leaving 13 bases between. The CDR3 is 12 residues long. CDR1 SQVTM and CDR2 ANQGSEA come from the germline V gene. The CDR3 region is CSVEDEGVRLFF. The CDR3 DNA reads TGCAGCGTTGAAGATGAGGGGGTTAGGCTGTTTTTT.

This clone was observed a single time. The gene calls are TRBV10-1 and TRBJ1-1; perhaps TRBD1 as D (5 bases). The ends were cut back, 3 bases at V and 4 bases at J, with 15 bases in the middle. The CDR3 sequence is 15 residues long. The germline CDR1 and CDR2 sequences are WNHNN and SYGVQD (reference sequence). CDR3 DNA sequence: TGCGCCAGCAGTGACAAGAACAGGAACGCCACTGAAGCTTTCTTT. Its translation is CASSDKNRNATEAFF.